This T cell receptor beta chain was observed in a study of cytomegalovirus exposure and HLA in healthy donors. Study-wide results and limits: When a later analysis was performed, an Asian-associated ancestry cluster reportedly had fewer N-insertions than the approximately 690-donor mean.

Between the trimmed V and J ends, which lost 3 bases and 2 bases, there was a span of 10 bases. Germline loops: CDR1 LNHDA, CDR2 SQIVND (reference sequence). This CDR3 spans 14 amino acids. Both 60 Vbeta primers and 13 Jbeta primers went into the PCR. Repertoires were generated with immunoSEQ multiplex PCR, while TCRdb's copy carries only in-frame clones and drops some. The sample lists about 67,000 clones, 80% to 90% seen once, with about 12% in the top ten. On this clone: As yet, its antigen is unknown.

This sequence originates from a woman in her thirties in good health and CMV-seropositive. The sample taken for sequencing was PBMCs. The chain combines TRBV19 with TRBJ1-1; D not resolved. CDR3 sequence reads: CASSIIGRNTEAFF. The CDR3 nucleotides read TGTGCCAGTAGTATCATAGGGAGAAACACTGAAGCTTTCTTT.